The 29 T cell receptor beta chains in this list originate from one sample, sequenced in a study of Ad26.COV2.S vaccination and SARS-CoV-2 variants. The treatment was: about 20 received Ad26.COV2.S at low or high dose, single or two shots; a few received placebo; per-sample allocation not given. The samples date from day 63 after the first vaccine or placebo injection. Using immunoSEQ multiplex PCR, the repertoire was profiled, and TCRdb retains in-frame clones only, with some absent. There are approximately 410,000 clones in the sample; around nine tenths occur only once, and about 4% lies in the top ten. The input for sequencing was peripheral blood, taken in a trial of Ad26.COV2.S vaccine versus placebo. The receptors shown here come from a person aged 18-65 years who received the Ad26.COV2.S COVID-19 vaccine or a placebo.

This chain joins TRBV19 and TRBJ1-5; TRBD1 aligns across 12 bases. This CDR3 spans 16 amino acids. The trim removed 3 bases at V and 6 bases at J, leaving 6 bases unmatched. Germline CDR1 and CDR2: LNHDA and SQIVND (reference sequence). CDR3 in amino acids: CASSILGQGARQPQHF. The CDR3 coding sequence is TGTGCCAGTAGTATTCTGGGACAGGGGGCTCGTCAGCCCCAGCATTTT.

The chain recombines TRBV10-1 with TRBJ2-5; 10 bases are a match to TRBD2. CDR3 length: 14 residues. The J segment lost 5 bases and the V segment lost 0 bases, leaving 0 bases of the junction unmatched. The germline V gene has CDR1 WNHNN and CDR2 SYGVQD (reference sequence). The CDR3 DNA reads as TGCGCCAGCAGTGAGTCGGGACTAGCGGAGACCCAGTACTTC. It codes for CASSESGLAETQYF.

The chain carries TRBV4-3 and TRBJ2-7, with D tentatively TRBD2 (5 bases). The V end was cut by 2 bases, the J end by 3 bases, with 20 bases between. The CDR3 has 17 residues. The germline CDR1 and CDR2 sequences are LGHNA and YSLEER. The CDR3 DNA follows: TGCGCCAGCAGCCAACGTTTAACCGGGGATGCGAACTACGAGCAGTACTTC. Amino acids: CASSQRLTGDANYEQYF.

The rearrangement links TRBV14 to TRBJ1-3; tentative D call: TRBD1 (5 bases). Germline V CDR1 and CDR2: SGHDN, FVKESK. The CDR3 runs 15 residues. With 8 bases removed from V and 0 bases from J, the gap between germline ends came to 14 bases. The CDR3 DNA is TGTGCCAGCGTCCACCGGGACCCCTCTGGAAACACCATATATTTT. Its translation: CASVHRDPSGNTIYF.

The chain combines TRBV5-4 with TRBJ1-6; 7 bases agree with TRBD1. V was clipped by 4 bases and J by 6 bases; unmatched bases: 7. The CDR3 extends over 15 amino acids. CDR1 is SGHNT and CDR2 is YYREEE in the germline V gene (reference sequence). CDR3 protein: CASSLGGTGNSPLHF. The CDR3 DNA is TGTGCCAGCAGCCTAGGGGGCACCGGTAATTCACCCCTCCACTTT.

CDR3 residues: CASNGLAGGPGELFF. The CDR3 DNA follows: TGTGCCAGCAACGGACTAGCGGGGGGCCCCGGGGAGCTGTTTTTT. This chain connects TRBV6-5 to TRBJ2-2, with 14 bases lining up with TRBD2. This CDR3 spans 15 amino acids. With 7 bases clipped from V and 6 bases from J, the junction kept 4 bases outside the gene matches. Looked up from germline, CDR1 is MNHEY and CDR2 is SVGAGI.

The rearrangement joins TRBV4-3 to TRBJ1-5; a weak D match, TRBD1 (5 bases). Germline CDR1 and CDR2: LGHNA and YSLEER. This CDR3 contains 13 residues. V lost 0 bases, J lost 6 bases, and 6 bases lay in between. CDR3 in DNA: TGCGCCAGCAGCCAAGATCAGGGTCAGCCCCAGCATTTT. Residues: CASSQDQGQPQHF.

The rearrangement links TRBV30 to TRBJ1-2; D is undetermined. The germline V gene encodes CDR1 GTSNPN and CDR2 SVGIG (reference sequence). V was cut by 1 base and J by 2 bases, with 8 bases left in between. The length of the CDR3 is 13 residues. The CDR3 coding sequence is TGTGCCTGGAGTGAAGCTGAGAACTATGGCTACACCTTC. Its protein is CAWSEAENYGYTF.

The chain joins TRBV6-8 to TRBJ2-2; either TRBD1 or TRBD2 may supply D (6 bases each). Germline assignment: CDR1 MNHGY and CDR2 SAAAGT. Trimming took off 5 bases at V and 3 bases at J, with 16 bases between the two ends. The CDR3 has 16 amino acids. CDR3 loop: CASSPYNREDTGELFF. The CDR3 DNA follows: TGTGCCAGCAGTCCGTACAACAGGGAGGACACCGGGGAGCTGTTTTTT.

Only one count was recorded for this clone. The chain links TRBV24-1 to TRBJ2-2, with D perhaps TRBD2 (5 bases). From germline, CDR1 is KGHDR and CDR2 SFDVKD. This CDR3 contains 14 residues. Trimming took off 6 bases at V and 0 bases at J, with 7 bases between the two ends. CDR3 sequence (DNA): TGTGCCACCAGTCCGGGATCGAACACCGGGGAGCTGTTTTTT. Translation: CATSPGSNTGELFF.

This clone is a singleton in its sample. The chain couples TRBV19 to TRBJ1-5; tentatively, D is TRBD1 (5 bases). With 5 bases removed from V and 7 bases from J, the gap between germline ends came to 18 bases. Germline values: CDR1 LNHDA, CDR2 SQIVND (reference sequence). The CDR3 is 15 amino acids. DNA for the CDR3: TGTGCCAGTAGTCTCGTTACTGGGGGAGGGCAGCCCCAGCATTTT. This codes for CASSLVTGGGQPQHF.

The CDR3: CASSFLGVPSGNTIYF. The CDR3 bases are TGTGCCAGCAGCTTCCTCGGGGTCCCTTCAGGAAACACCATATATTTT. The V gene is TRBV7-3, the J gene TRBJ1-3, with unresolved D. CDR3 length equals 16 residues. V shed 3 bases and J shed 4 bases, with 16 bases lying between them. Germline lookup yields CDR1 SGHTA and CDR2 FQGTGA.

The rearrangement uses TRBV28 and TRBJ2-5; TRBD2 agrees at 7 bases. Per germline, CDR1 MDHEN and CDR2 SYDVKM. This CDR3 is 14 amino acids long. Trimming at V came to 2 bases and at J to 1 base, leaving 1 base not matched to a gene. CDR3 residues: CASSLRTSQETQYF. CDR3 nucleotides: TGTGCCAGCAGTTTAAGGACTAGCCAAGAGACCCAGTACTTC.

The chain has TRBV10-3 and TRBJ2-3, with 8 bases that match TRBD2. Germline CDR1 ENHRY, CDR2 SYGVKD. Trimming cost V 4 bases and J 1 base; bases outside gene matches: 4. The CDR3 consists of 15 residues. This chain's CDR3 is CAISGMTSGTDTQYF. As DNA, the CDR3 is TGTGCCATCAGTGGCATGACTAGCGGCACAGATACGCAGTATTTT.

This chain joins TRBV28 and TRBJ2-1; the match to TRBD2 covers 10 bases. The CDR3 loop spans 15 amino acids. CDR1 MDHEN and CDR2 SYDVKM come from the germline V gene. The ends lost 4 bases at V and 7 bases at J; junction bases unmatched: 7. The CDR3 reads CASSSSGGAWNEQFF. CDR3 sequence (DNA): TGTGCCAGCAGTTCAAGCGGGGGGGCGTGGAATGAGCAGTTCTTC. Using reference TRBV28 and TRBJ2-1 for the parts outside the CDR3, the full variable domain is DVKVTQSSRYLVKRTGEKVFLECVQDMDHENMFWYRQDPGLGLRLIYFSYDVKMKEKGDIPEGYSVSREKKERFSLILESASTNQTSMYLCASSSSGGAWNEQFFGPGTRLTVL.

This clone was picked up one time. The chain joins TRBV30 to TRBJ1-5; D remains unclear. Germline V gene sequence: CDR1 GTSNPN, CDR2 SVGIG (reference sequence). V was trimmed by 3 bases and J by 3 bases, leaving 12 bases between them. This CDR3 region has 14 residues. The CDR3 bases are TGTGCCTGGAGCCCCGGCGGGGTCAATCAGCCCCAGCATTTT. Protein: CAWSPGGVNQPQHF.

The chain links TRBV12-3 or TRBV12-4 to TRBJ1-3; tentatively, D is TRBD1 (5 bases). The CDR3 loop spans 12 amino acids. V was pared by 4 bases and J by 7 bases, with 8 bases between. The CDR3 loop is CASSWDGNTIYF. The CDR3 DNA follows: TGTGCCAGCAGTTGGGACGGGAACACCATATATTTT.

The chain combines TRBV29-1 with TRBJ1-1; no firm D call. The CDR3 sequence is 11 residues long. Germline V gene sequence: CDR1 SQVTM, CDR2 ANQGSEA. The V end lost 5 bases, the J end lost 2 bases, and 6 bases lay between the germline ends. CDR3 region: CSVRENTEAFF. The CDR3 DNA is TGCAGCGTTAGGGAAAACACTGAAGCTTTCTTT.

Turning to this clone: Additional DNA sequences in this sample encode the identical CDR3. The genes are TRBV14 and TRBJ2-7, with D tentatively TRBD1 (5 bases). CDR1 and CDR2 (germline): SGHDN, FVKESK. The CDR3 runs 15 residues. V was pared by 0 bases and J by 0 bases, with 9 bases between. The CDR3 nucleotides read TGTGCCAGCAGCCAAGAACAGGCATACTCCTACGAGCAGTACTTC. Translated, it gives CASSQEQAYSYEQYF.

The chain has TRBV28 and TRBJ1-2; D possibly corresponds to TRBD1 (6 bases). Trimming shortened V by 6 bases and J by 4 bases, and 15 bases separated the two germline ends. The CDR3 is made up of 14 amino acids. Per germline, CDR1 MDHEN and CDR2 SYDVKM. The CDR3 loop reads CASSPTGLAYGYTF. The CDR3 nucleotides read TGTGCCAGCAGCCCAACAGGGCTGGCCTATGGCTACACCTTC.

The genes are TRBV7-9 and TRBJ1-2; 7 bases match TRBD1. The CDR3 spans 15 residues. The V gene's germline CDR1 is SEHNR and CDR2 FQNEAQ (reference sequence). The V segment lost 5 bases and the J segment 1 base; nucleotides outside the gene matches: 7. DNA of the CDR3: TGTGCCAGCAGCCGCGGGACAGCGGTTAACTATGGCTACACCTTC. It codes for CASSRGTAVNYGYTF.

The chain carries TRBV7-6 and TRBJ2-1; tentatively, D is TRBD1 (5 bases). Germline assignment: CDR1 SGHVS and CDR2 FNYEAQ. CDR3 length: 14 amino acids. Between the trimmed V and J ends, which lost 1 base and 4 bases, there was a span of 8 bases. The CDR3 spells CASSLEQEYNEQFF. The CDR3 coding sequence is TGTGCCAGCAGCTTAGAACAGGAGTACAATGAGCAGTTCTTC.

The rearrangement joins TRBV5-1 to TRBJ1-1; D possibly corresponds to TRBD1 (6 bases). Trimming cost V 2 bases and J 3 bases, with 11 bases left between them. This CDR3 has 14 amino acids. Germline CDR1 SGHRS, CDR2 YFSETQ. The CDR3 loop is CASSFLQGDTEAFF. Here the CDR3 DNA reads TGCGCCAGCAGCTTTCTACAGGGCGACACTGAAGCTTTCTTT.

The chain carries TRBV24-1 and TRBJ2-2; TRBD1 agrees at 9 bases. Germline loops: CDR1 KGHDR, CDR2 SFDVKD. The CDR3 contains 18 residues. With V trimmed by 4 bases and J by 4 bases, 12 bases remained unmatched. CDR3 bases: TGTGCCACCAGTGACCCTTCCCCCGGGACAGGGACCACCGGGGAGCTGTTTTTT. Translating it yields CATSDPSPGTGTTGELFF.

The chain has TRBV12-3 or TRBV12-4 and TRBJ1-2; unclear D gene. Trimming stripped 6 bases from V and 8 bases from J, with 16 bases between. This CDR3 spans 13 amino acids. DNA of the CDR3: TGTGCCAGCAGGATAGGGCTGTTCGAGGGCTACACCTTC. Amino acid sequence: CASRIGLFEGYTF.

The V and J genes are TRBV11-3 and TRBJ1-1; the D is unclear. Trimming left V 0 bases short and J 2 bases short, with 13 bases between. The CDR3 consists of 16 residues. Germline CDR1 and CDR2: SGHNT and YENEEA. CDR3 coding DNA: TGTGCCAGCAGCTTAGATGATCACAGAGAAAACACTGAAGCTTTCTTT. It encodes CASSLDDHRENTEAFF.

This rearrangement joins TRBV10-3 to TRBJ2-7, with 9 bases fitting TRBD1. From germline, CDR1 is ENHRY and CDR2 SYGVKD. Germline trimming cut 10 bases from V and 1 base from J; bases unmatched to any gene: 11. CDR3 size: 15 residues. CDR3 DNA: TGTGCCACGCAAACCACAGGGGGCTTATCCTACGAGCAGTACTTC. It encodes CATQTTGGLSYEQYF.

The V call is TRBV30, the J call TRBJ2-3; D call uncertain. The CDR3 extends over 14 amino acids. Trimming took off 0 bases at V and 6 bases at J, with 13 bases between the two ends. Germline CDR1 reads GTSNPN; CDR2 reads SVGIG (reference sequence). In DNA form, the CDR3 reads TGTGCCTGGAGTGTAACTCGGGCTTTGGATACGCAGTATTTT. Translating it yields CAWSVTRALDTQYF.

The chain has TRBV19 and TRBJ1-2, with D hard to call. Germline-derived CDR1 and CDR2 are LNHDA and SQIVND (reference sequence). V was trimmed by 3 bases and J by 3 bases, leaving 14 bases between them. CDR3 length: 15 residues. The CDR3 region is CASSIRRIRDYGYTF. The CDR3 nucleotides are TGTGCCAGTAGTATTAGACGGATCCGTGACTATGGCTACACCTTC.